This T cell receptor beta chain was identified during a study of blood T cell repertoires in COVID-19. Study as a whole: The origin of the acute and convalescent COVID-19 samples was the United States, Italy and Spain. T cells, B-cell-depleted T cells, or PBMCs provided the cDNA or gDNA that served as material.

Clones were read by immunoSEQ multiplex PCR, and TCRdb kept only the in-frame ones, dropping some. Of over 80,000 clones listed, roughly 90% were seen once; the top ten hold under 2%. The CDR3 totals 13 residues. CDR1 SGHDT and CDR2 YYEEEE come from the germline V gene. The V and J ends lost 6 bases and 6 bases, in that order; junction bases with no gene match: 5. The sequence was obtained from a man in his sixties with acute or convalescent COVID-19. Input material: peripheral blood. The genes are TRBV5-6 and TRBJ2-2, with 7 bases matching TRBD1. In DNA form, the CDR3 reads TGTGCCAGCACGAGACAGGGCGCCGGGGAGCTGTTTTTT. It codes for CASTRQGAGELFF.